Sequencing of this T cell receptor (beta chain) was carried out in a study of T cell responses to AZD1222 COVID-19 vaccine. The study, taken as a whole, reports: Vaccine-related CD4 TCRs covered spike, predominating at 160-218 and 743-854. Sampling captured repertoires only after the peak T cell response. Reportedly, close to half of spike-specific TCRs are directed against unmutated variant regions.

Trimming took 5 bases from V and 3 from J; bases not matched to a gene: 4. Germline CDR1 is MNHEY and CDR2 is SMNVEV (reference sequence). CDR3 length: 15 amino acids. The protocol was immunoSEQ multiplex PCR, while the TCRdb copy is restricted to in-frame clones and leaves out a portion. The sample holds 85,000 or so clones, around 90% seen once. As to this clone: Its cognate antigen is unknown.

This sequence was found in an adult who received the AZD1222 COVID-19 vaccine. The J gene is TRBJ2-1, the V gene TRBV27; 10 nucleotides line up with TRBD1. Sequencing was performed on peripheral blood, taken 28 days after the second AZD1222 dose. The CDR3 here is CASSLWTGGYNEQFF. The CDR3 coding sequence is TGTGCCAGCAGTCTTTGGACAGGGGGCTACAATGAGCAGTTCTTC.